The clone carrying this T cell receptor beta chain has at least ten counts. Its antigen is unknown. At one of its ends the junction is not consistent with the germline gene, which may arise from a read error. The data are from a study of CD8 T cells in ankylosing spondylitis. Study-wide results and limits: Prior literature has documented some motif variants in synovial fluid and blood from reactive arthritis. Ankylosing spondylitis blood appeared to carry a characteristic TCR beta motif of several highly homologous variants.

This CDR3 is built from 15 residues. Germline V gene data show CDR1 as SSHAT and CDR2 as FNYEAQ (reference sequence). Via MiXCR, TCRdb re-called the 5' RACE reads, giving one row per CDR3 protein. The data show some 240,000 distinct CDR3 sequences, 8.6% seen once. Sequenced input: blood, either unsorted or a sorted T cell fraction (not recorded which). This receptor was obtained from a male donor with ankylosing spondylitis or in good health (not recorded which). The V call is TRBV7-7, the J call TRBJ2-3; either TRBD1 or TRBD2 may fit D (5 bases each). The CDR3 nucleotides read TGTGCTAGCAGCCCAGGGCCCCACCGGGGAGATACGCAGTATTTT. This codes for CASSPGPHRGDTQYF.